This TCR beta chain emerged from a study of T cells expressing NK-cell markers. From germline, CDR1 is MGHRA and CDR2 YSYEKL. The CDR3 runs to 15 residues. TCRdb reprocessed the 5' RACE reads and keeps a single row for each CDR3 protein, giving no DNA. The sample has 300,000 to 450,000 distinct CDR3 sequences. The V and J genes are TRBV4-1 and TRBJ1-6. The sample taken for sequencing was blood T cells: a sorted CD56 or NKG2C T cell subset, CD4+ or CD8+ T cells, or bulk PBMC T cells (not recorded which). The TCR sequence derives from a man between 18 and 69 years old in good health. The CDR3 sequence: CASSHEPRDERPLHF.